The 17 T cell receptor beta chains below were found in one sample sequenced in a study of regulatory T cells in long-lasting Graves disease. Construction of TCR beta libraries relied on iRepertoire HTBI primers and on Arm-PCR targeting CDR3 regions. TCRdb re-called the multiplex PCR reads through MiXCR, storing one row per CDR3 protein. The data show roughly 400,000 distinct CDR3 sequences, with less than 25% seen just once and around 21% held by the top ten. This sample's time point: persistent/refractory GD, antithyroid drugs over 5 years with positive TRAb. From PBMCs, RNA was extracted and then used to make the TCR library. The source material was peripheral blood mononuclear cells (PBMCs), sampled when the disease was refractory, from a patient treated with antithyroid drugs. The receptors were gathered from a female donor with Graves disease.

This clonotype was counted ten times or more. The chain has TRBV2 and TRBJ1-1; D gene uncertain. V shed 4 bases and J shed 4 bases, with 7 bases lying between them. The CDR3 length is 12 residues. CDR1 SNHLY and CDR2 FYNNEI come from the germline V gene. The CDR3 sequence is CASSVRATEAFF. In DNA form, the CDR3 reads TGTGCCAGCAGTGTTAGGGCCACTGAAGCTTTCTTT. The entire variable domain, with the rest obtained from reference TRBV2 and TRBJ1-1, is as follows: EPEVTQTPSHQVTQMGQEVILRCVPISNHLYFYWYRQILGQKVEFLVSFYNNEISEKSEIFDDQFSVERPDGSNFTLKIRSTKLEDSAMYFCASSVRATEAFFGQGTRLTVV.

This clonotype was counted between two and nine times. The genes are TRBV2 and TRBJ2-1; D is perhaps TRBD1 (6 bases). This CDR3 is built from 15 residues. CDR1 and CDR2 from the germline V gene are SNHLY and FYNNEI. V was clipped by 10 bases and J by 2 bases, with 18 bases between them. In nucleotides, the CDR3 is TGTGCCAACTCCCGGGGCCAGGGGCCCTACAATGAGCAGTTCTTC. This gives the protein CANSRGQGPYNEQFF. Variable domain in full (rest from reference TRBV2 and TRBJ2-1): EPEVTQTPSHQVTQMGQEVILRCVPISNHLYFYWYRQILGQKVEFLVSFYNNEISEKSEIFDDQFSVERPDGSNFTLKIRSTKLEDSAMYFCANSRGQGPYNEQFFGPGTRLTVL.

This clonotype was detected ten times or more. The chain employs TRBV19 and TRBJ1-2, with D perhaps TRBD1 (5 bases). Trimming removed 5 bases from V and 6 bases from J, with 22 bases in between. Germline V gene data show CDR1 as LNHDA and CDR2 as SQIVND (reference sequence). The CDR3 extends over 16 amino acids. CDR3 coding DNA: TGTGCCAGTAGTCCACACTGGACGGGGGTAAACGATGGCTACACCTTC. This encodes CASSPHWTGVNDGYTF. Complete variable domain (other parts from reference TRBV19 and TRBJ1-2): DGGITQSPKYLFRKEGQNVTLSCEQNLNHDAMYWYRQDPGQGLRLIYYSQIVNDFQKGDIAEGYSVSREKKESFPLTVTSAQKNPTAFYLCASSPHWTGVNDGYTFGSGTRLTVV.

The chain's CDR3 is CASSIDGNPYNEQFF. CDR3 DNA: TGTGCCAGTAGTATCGACGGGAACCCCTACAATGAGCAGTTCTTC. The gene calls are TRBV19 and TRBJ2-1, with D tentatively TRBD2 (5 bases). V lost 3 bases and J lost 2, with 11 bases in between. The CDR3 has 15 residues. Germline V CDR1 and CDR2: LNHDA, SQIVND (reference sequence).

This clonotype turned up a few times. This sequence may be a read error, since a much larger clone differs from it by one base. The chain uses TRBV12-3 or TRBV12-4 and TRBJ2-7; TRBD2 might be the D (5 bases). The CDR3 runs to 12 residues. V was cut by 7 bases and J by 5 bases, with 12 bases left in between. CDR3 residues: CASTIPGNEQYF. The CDR3 DNA is TGTGCCAGCACCATCCCCGGGAACGAGCAGTACTTC.

This clonotype appeared many times. V and J are TRBV7-2 and TRBJ2-7; D uncertain. With 0 bases removed from V and 6 bases from J, the gap between germline ends came to 9 bases. CDR1 is SGHTA, CDR2 FQGNSA, per germline. The CDR3 totals 13 residues. In DNA, the CDR3 is TGTGCCAGCAGCTTAGCCACAGCGCTCGAGCAGTACTTC. Its protein product is CASSLATALEQYF.

This clonotype was counted only a few times. This chain uses TRBV3-1 with TRBJ2-7; possibly TRBD2 for D (6 bases). V shed 0 bases and J shed 6 bases, with 15 bases lying between them. Germline assignment: CDR1 LGHDT and CDR2 YNNKEL (reference sequence). The CDR3 is 15 residues long. The CDR3 sequence is CASSQELGGITEQYF. For the CDR3, the DNA is TGTGCCAGCAGCCAAGAGCTGGGAGGCATTACCGAGCAGTACTTC.

Notes on this clonotype: This may be a read error, as it is one base from a much larger clone. Here the CDR3 omits its conserved ending phenylalanine or tryptophan, so a read error is the likely source. This chain joins TRBV12-3 or TRBV12-4 and TRBJ1-1, with 7 bases that match TRBD1. The CDR3 is 15 amino acids. Trimming removed 6 bases from V and 0 bases from J; junction bases left unmatched: 7. This CDR3 reads CASSRHDRVNTEAFL. The CDR3 region has the DNA TGTGCCAGCAGCCGTCATGACAGGGTGAACACTGAAGCTTTCCTT.

This clonotype was counted many times. The gene calls are TRBV5-6 and TRBJ1-2; 11 nucleotides line up with TRBD1. V was pared by 4 bases and J by 8 bases, with 1 base of the junction left unmatched. This CDR3 has 12 residues. Germline CDR1 reads SGHDT; CDR2 reads YYEEEE. This CDR3 reads CASSRDRGGYTF. The CDR3 nucleotides are TGTGCCAGCAGCAGGGACAGGGGGGGCTACACCTTC.

The chain recombines TRBV3-1 with TRBJ2-3, with D perhaps TRBD2 (6 bases). The germline V gene encodes CDR1 LGHDT and CDR2 YNNKEL (reference sequence). Trimming pared 1 base from V and 2 bases from J, leaving 16 bases between. CDR3 length: 17 residues. The CDR3 spells CASSQVGAGRLTDTQYF. For the CDR3, the DNA is TGTGCCAGCAGCCAAGTAGGGGCGGGACGCCTCACAGATACGCAGTATTTT.

The rearrangement joins TRBV29-1 to TRBJ2-2; 14 bases are a match to TRBD2. CDR3 size: 16 residues. Germline V lookup: CDR1 SQVTM, CDR2 ANQGSEA. After removal of 1 base from V and 5 bases from J, the junction contained 3 bases not matched to a gene. For the CDR3, the DNA is TGCAGCGTTGAAGGGGGACTAGCGGGAGTTACCGGGGAGCTGTTTTTT. Translation: CSVEGGLAGVTGELFF.

This clonotype was observed at least ten times. The chain couples TRBV27 to TRBJ2-7, with TRBD1 matching 10 bases. The germline gives CDR1 MNHEY, CDR2 SMNVEV (reference sequence). With 1 base clipped from V and 4 bases from J, the junction kept 4 bases outside the gene matches. The CDR3 sequence is 15 residues long. This CDR3 reads CASSLWGTGEYEQYF. In nucleotides, the CDR3 is TGTGCCAGCAGTTTATGGGGGACAGGGGAATACGAGCAGTACTTC.

Here the CDR3 DNA reads TGTGCCAGCACTGGTAAAGCTGAGCAGTTCTTC. It translates to CASTGKAEQFF. This chain uses TRBV28 with TRBJ2-1; D call uncertain. Looked up from germline, CDR1 is MDHEN and CDR2 is SYDVKM. This CDR3 spans 11 amino acids. V lost 7 bases and J lost 9, with 10 bases in between.

This clonotype showed up just a few times. The rearrangement uses TRBV18 and TRBJ2-7; D is undetermined. This CDR3 spans 13 amino acids. With 3 bases removed from V and 2 bases from J, the gap between germline ends came to 8 bases. Germline CDR1 KGHSH, CDR2 LQKENI. The CDR3: CASSPGKTYEQYF. In nucleotides, the CDR3 is TGTGCCAGCTCACCCGGCAAGACCTACGAGCAGTACTTC.

This clonotype was counted between two and nine times. The genes are TRBV12-3 or TRBV12-4 and TRBJ1-6; a weak D match, TRBD1 (5 bases). The germline V and J ends were trimmed by 4 bases and 14 bases, with 15 bases remaining between them. CDR3 length: 13 amino acids. The CDR3 is CASSSPGPSTLHF. In nucleotides, the CDR3 is TGTGCCAGCAGTTCCCCGGGACCCTCTACCCTCCACTTT.

The chain couples TRBV13 to TRBJ2-3; 7 nucleotides align to TRBD1. In germline, CDR1 is PRHDT, CDR2 FYEKMQ (reference sequence). Trimming took 5 bases from V and 6 from J; bases not matched to a gene: 8. The CDR3 runs 14 residues. The CDR3 sequence: CASSLTTGKDTQYF. The DNA of the CDR3 is TGTGCCAGCAGCCTCACGACAGGGAAGGATACGCAGTATTTT.

Regarding this clonotype: A much larger clone lies a single base off, so this may be a read error. The chain has TRBV6-2 or TRBV6-3 and TRBJ2-7, with a tentative D call TRBD2 (5 bases). Deletions cut 4 bases from V and 6 bases from J, with 16 bases between. There are 14 residues in the CDR3. Germline V lookup: CDR1 MNHEY, CDR2 SVGEGT. This chain's CDR3 is CASSWEMWTAEQYF. The DNA for the CDR3 is TGTGCCAGCAGTTGGGAGATGTGGACCGCCGAGCAGTACTTC.